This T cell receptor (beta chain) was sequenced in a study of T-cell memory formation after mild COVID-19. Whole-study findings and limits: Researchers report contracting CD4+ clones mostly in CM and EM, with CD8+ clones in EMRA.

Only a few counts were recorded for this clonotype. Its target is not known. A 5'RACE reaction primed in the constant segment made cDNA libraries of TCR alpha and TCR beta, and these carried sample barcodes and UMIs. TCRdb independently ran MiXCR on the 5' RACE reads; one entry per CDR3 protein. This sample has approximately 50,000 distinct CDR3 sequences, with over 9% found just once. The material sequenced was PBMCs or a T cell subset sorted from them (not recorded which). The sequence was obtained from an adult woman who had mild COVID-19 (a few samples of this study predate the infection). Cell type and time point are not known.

This CDR3 is CASSYDRESSYNEQFF. The CDR3 DNA reads TGTGCCAGCTCATATGACAGGGAAAGCTCCTACAATGAGCAGTTCTTC. The chain couples TRBV18 to TRBJ2-1, with 7 bases lining up with TRBD1. Germline V gene lookup returns CDR1 KGHSH and CDR2 LQKENI. V trimming: 5 bases; J trimming: 0 bases; junction bases outside the gene matches: 7. The CDR3 contains 16 residues.